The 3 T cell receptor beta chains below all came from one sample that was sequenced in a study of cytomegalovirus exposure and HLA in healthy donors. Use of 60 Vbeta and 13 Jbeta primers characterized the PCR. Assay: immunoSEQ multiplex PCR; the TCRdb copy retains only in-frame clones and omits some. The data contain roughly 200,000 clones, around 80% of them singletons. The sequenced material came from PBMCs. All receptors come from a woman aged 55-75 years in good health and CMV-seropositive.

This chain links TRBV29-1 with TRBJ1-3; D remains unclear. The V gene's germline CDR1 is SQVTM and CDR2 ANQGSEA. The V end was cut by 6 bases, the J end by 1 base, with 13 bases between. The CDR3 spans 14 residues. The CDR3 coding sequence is TGCAGCGTATCACTTGGTAGTTCTGGAAACACCATATATTTT. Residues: CSVSLGSSGNTIYF.

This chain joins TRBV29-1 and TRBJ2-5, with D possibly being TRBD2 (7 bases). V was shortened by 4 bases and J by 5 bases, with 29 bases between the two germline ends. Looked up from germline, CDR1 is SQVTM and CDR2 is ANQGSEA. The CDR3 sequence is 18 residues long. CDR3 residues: CSVGGFKVGWRGRETQYF. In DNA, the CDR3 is TGCAGCGTTGGGGGCTTTAAAGTAGGGTGGCGGGGGCGGGAGACCCAGTACTTC.

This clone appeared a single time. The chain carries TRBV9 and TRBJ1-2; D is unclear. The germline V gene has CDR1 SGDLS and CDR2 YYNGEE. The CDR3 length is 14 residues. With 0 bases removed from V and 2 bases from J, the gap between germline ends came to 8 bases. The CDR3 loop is CASSVDRRNYGYTF. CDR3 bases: TGTGCCAGCAGCGTAGACAGACGGAACTATGGCTACACCTTC.